A selection of T cell receptor beta chains follows, all from one sample in a study of memory CD4+ T cells and cytomegalovirus serostatus. Method: immunoSEQ multiplex PCR; TCRdb's copy keeps in-frame clones and lacks some. This sample has around 45,000 clones, with 77% found just once. The specimen was memory CD4+ T cells from blood. The receptor set was obtained from an adult in good health and CMV-seronegative. Both conserved end residues are part of each CDR3. The D gene is left open where the match is weak. Clone size is not always given. Where it is, it says once, few, many or a class for expanded clones.

v_gene	abundance	d_gene	j_gene	CDR3nt	CDR3aa
TRBV12-5	-	-	TRBJ2-1	TGTGCTAGTGGTTCAAGGGTGGGCACCTACAATGAACAGTTCTTC	CASGSRVGTYNEQFF
TRBV5-1	-	TRBD1	TRBJ2-3	TGCGCCAGCAGCTTCCGACAGGGGGCTACAGATACGCAGTATTTT	CASSFRQGATDTQYF
TRBV6-5	-	-	TRBJ1-3	TGTGCCAGCAGCTATAATCCTGGAAACACCATATATTTT	CASSYNPGNTIYF
TRBV18	once	-	TRBJ2-7	TGTGCCAGCTCACCGGCAGGGGAATCATCCGAGCAGTACTTC	CASSPAGESSEQYF
TRBV18	-	-	TRBJ2-2	TGTGCCAGCTCACCAGGGCAGTCGAACACCGGGGAGCTGTTTTTT	CASSPGQSNTGELFF
TRBV4-2	-	TRBD2	TRBJ2-3	TGTGCCAGCAGCCCCGGGGGACTAGGGATGATCACAGATACGCAGTATTTT	CASSPGGLGMITDTQYF
TRBV7-9	once	TRBD1	TRBJ2-1	TGTGCCAGCAGCTTTACACAGGGGAATGAGCAGTTCTTC	CASSFTQGNEQFF
TRBV7-9	-	-	TRBJ2-3	TGTGCCAGCAGCACGACAGTACGCCAACAGTCCGTGCAGGATACGCAGTATTTT	CASSTTVRQQSVQDTQYF
TRBV4-1	-	-	TRBJ1-2	TGCGCCAGCAGCCCTTACGGATCTGGCTACACCTTC	CASSPYGSGYTF
TRBV19	-	-	TRBJ1-6	TGTGCCAGTATGGCAACGAGCTCCTATAATTCACCCCTCCACTTT	CASMATSSYNSPLHF
TRBV4-1	-	TRBD1	TRBJ2-7	TGCGCCAGCAGCCAAGAGGCCGGACAGGGTTACGAGCAGTACTTC	CASSQEAGQGYEQYF
TRBV19	-	TRBD2	TRBJ2-5	TGTGCCACCAAGGTAGCGGGGTCGGGGGAGACCCAGTACTTC	CATKVAGSGETQYF
TRBV5-1	-	-	TRBJ2-2	TGCGCCAGCAGCTTGGACGCAAGGGGAGACACCGGGGAGCTGTTTTTT	CASSLDARGDTGELFF
TRBV5-1	-	TRBD1	TRBJ2-3	TGCGCCAGCAGCCGTATCGCCGGGACAGGGGTCGCAGATACGCAGTATTTT	CASSRIAGTGVADTQYF
TRBV6-1	once	-	TRBJ2-2	TGTGCCAGCAGTGAATATGGGCGCGGGGAGCTGTTTTTT	CASSEYGRGELFF
TRBV10-3	-	TRBD1	TRBJ2-7	TGTGCCATCAGTGATAGGGACAGGGCTTTTAAGCAGTACTTC	CAISDRDRAFKQYF
TRBV2	-	TRBD2	TRBJ2-3	TGTGCCAGCAGTCACGCTAGGACTAGCGAGACAGATACGCAGTATTTT	CASSHARTSETDTQYF
TRBV30	-	TRBD1	TRBJ1-2	TGTGCCTGGAGTGAAACAGGGGCGGATGGCTACACCTTC	CAWSETGADGYTF
TRBV18	-	TRBD1	TRBJ1-5	TGTGCCAGCTCACCGAACAGGGGTAATCAGCCCCAGCATTTT	CASSPNRGNQPQHF
TRBV25-1	-	-	TRBJ2-7	TGTGCCAGCAGTGAACAGGGTTACGAGCAGTACTTC	CASSEQGYEQYF
TRBV7-8	-	-	TRBJ2-1	TGTGCCAGCCACAGTTTGGGGGCCAGGTCGCGTGACAATGAGCAGTTCTTC	CASHSLGARSRDNEQFF
TRBV4-3	few	-	TRBJ2-3	TGCGCCAGCAGCCAAGGGATTAGTAGCTGGGGGGATACGCAGTATTTT	CASSQGISSWGDTQYF
TRBV7-8	-	TRBD1	TRBJ2-2	TGTGCCAGCGAAACGGGGACAGCCCTAAACACCGGGGAGCTGTTTTTT	CASETGTALNTGELFF
TRBV7-2	-	TRBD2	TRBJ2-5	TGTGCCAGCAGCTCGAGACTAGCGGGGGCCGAGACCCAGTACTTC	CASSSRLAGAETQYF